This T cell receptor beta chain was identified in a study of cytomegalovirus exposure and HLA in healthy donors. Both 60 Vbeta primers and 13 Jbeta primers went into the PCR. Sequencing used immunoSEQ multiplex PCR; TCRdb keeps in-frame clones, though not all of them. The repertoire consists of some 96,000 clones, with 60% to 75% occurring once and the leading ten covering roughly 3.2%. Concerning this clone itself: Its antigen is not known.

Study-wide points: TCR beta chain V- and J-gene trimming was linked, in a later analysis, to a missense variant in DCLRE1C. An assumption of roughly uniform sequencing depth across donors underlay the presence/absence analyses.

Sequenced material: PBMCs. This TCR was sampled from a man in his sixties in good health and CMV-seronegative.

The CDR3 region is CASSVRDTGELFF. In DNA, the CDR3 is TGCGCCAGCAGCGTCCGGGACACCGGGGAGCTGTTTTTT. The rearrangement links TRBV5-1 to TRBJ2-2; D gene ambiguous. The V gene lost 4 bases and the J gene lost 3 bases, with 7 bases spanning the gap. Germline V gene lookup returns CDR1 SGHRS and CDR2 YFSETQ. CDR3 length equals 13 residues.